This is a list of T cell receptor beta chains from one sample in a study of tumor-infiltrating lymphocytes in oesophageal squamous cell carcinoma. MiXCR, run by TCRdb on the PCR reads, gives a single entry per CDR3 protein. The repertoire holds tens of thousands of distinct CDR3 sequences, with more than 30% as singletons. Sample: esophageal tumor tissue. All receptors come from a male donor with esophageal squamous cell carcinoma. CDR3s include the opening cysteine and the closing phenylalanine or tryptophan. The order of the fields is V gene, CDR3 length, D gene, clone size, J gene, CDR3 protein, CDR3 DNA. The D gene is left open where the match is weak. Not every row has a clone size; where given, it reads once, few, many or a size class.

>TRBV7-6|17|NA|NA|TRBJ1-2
CASSRDQGGKTNYGYTF
TGTGCCAGCAGCCGCGATCAGGGTGGGAAAACTAACTATGGCTACACCTTC
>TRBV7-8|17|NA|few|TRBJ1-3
CASSSRPTQDSGNTIYF
TGTGCCAGCAGCTCCCGTCCCACACAGGACTCTGGAAACACCATATATTTT
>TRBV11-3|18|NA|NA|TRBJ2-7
CASSLENYGGASRNEQYF
TGTGCCAGCAGCTTAGAAAATTATGGTGGCGCCTCCAGGAATGAGCAGTACTTC
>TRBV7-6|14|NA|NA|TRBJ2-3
CASAVSRSTDTQYF
TGTGCCAGCGCTGTTTCAAGGAGCACAGATACGCAGTATTTT
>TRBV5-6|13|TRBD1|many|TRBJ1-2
CASKGQGYYGYTF
TGTGCCAGCAAGGGACAGGGATACTATGGCTACACCTTC
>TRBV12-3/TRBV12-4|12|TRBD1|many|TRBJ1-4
CASSSMTGKLFF
TGTGCCAGCAGTTCGATGACAGGGAAACTGTTTTTT
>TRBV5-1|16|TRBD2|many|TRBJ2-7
CASSSRAGGISHEQYF
TGCGCCAGCAGCTCGAGAGCGGGGGGAATTAGTCACGAGCAGTACTTC
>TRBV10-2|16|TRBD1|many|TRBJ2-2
CASRDYRGRFAGELFF
TGCGCCAGCAGGGACTACAGGGGGCGGTTCGCCGGGGAGCTGTTTTTT
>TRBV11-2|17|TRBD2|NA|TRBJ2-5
CASGLGNSGLGSETQYF
TGTGCCAGCGGCTTAGGAAATAGCGGGCTTGGTTCAGAGACCCAGTACTTC
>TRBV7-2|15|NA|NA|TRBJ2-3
CASSARPLRTDTQDF
TGTGCCAGCAGCGCAAGGCCCTTAAGGACAGATACGCAGGATTTT
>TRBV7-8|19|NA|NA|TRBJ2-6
CASSPLRTKVASGANVLTF
TGTGCCAGCAGCCCCCTACGGACGAAGGTCGCCTCTGGGGCCAACGTCCTGACTTTC
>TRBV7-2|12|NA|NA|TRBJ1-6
CASSLSDNNPHF
TGTGCCAGCAGCTTAAGTGACAATAATCCCCACTTT
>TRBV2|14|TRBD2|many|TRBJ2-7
CASPPGLAAGEQYF
TGTGCCAGCCCACCGGGACTAGCGGCAGGGGAGCAGTACTTC
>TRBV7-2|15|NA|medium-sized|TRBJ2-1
CASSSRTTSYNEQFF
TGTGCCAGCAGCTCCCGGACAACCTCCTACAATGAGCAGTTCTTC
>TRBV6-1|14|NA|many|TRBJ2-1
CASSGTNSYNEQFF
TGTGCCAGCAGTGGGACTAACTCCTACAATGAGCAGTTCTTC
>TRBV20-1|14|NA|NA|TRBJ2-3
CSAAYRVGTDTQYF
TGCAGTGCCGCATACAGGGTAGGCACAGATACGCAGTATTTT
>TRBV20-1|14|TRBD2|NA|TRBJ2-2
CSASPGGNTGELFF
TGCAGTGCTAGCCCGGGAGGGAACACCGGGGAGCTGTTTTTT
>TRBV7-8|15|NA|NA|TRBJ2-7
CASSFKQGPSYEQYF
TGTGCCAGCAGCTTTAAACAGGGCCCATCCTACGAGCAGTACTTC
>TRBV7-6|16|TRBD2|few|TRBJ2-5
CASSWTSGGDRETQYF
TGTGCCAGCAGCTGGACTAGCGGGGGGGATCGAGAGACCCAGTACTTC
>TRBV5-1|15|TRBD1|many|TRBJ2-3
CASSWGQGITDTQYF
TGCGCCAGCAGCTGGGGACAGGGGATCACAGATACGCAGTATTTT
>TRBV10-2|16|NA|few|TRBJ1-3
CASSEERGFSGNTIYF
TGCGCCAGCAGTGAGGAGCGGGGATTCTCTGGAAACACCATATATTTT
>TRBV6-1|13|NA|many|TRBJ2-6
CASTASGANVLTF
TGTGCCAGCACCGCTTCCGGGGCCAACGTCCTGACTTTC
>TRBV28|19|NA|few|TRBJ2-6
CASRPTRTDFSSGANVLTF
TGTGCCAGCAGGCCAACCAGGACAGACTTTTCTTCTGGGGCCAACGTCCTGACTTTC
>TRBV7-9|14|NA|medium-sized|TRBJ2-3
CASSTRGGGDTQYF
TGTGCCAGCAGCACTAGGGGGGGAGGGGATACGCAGTATTTT
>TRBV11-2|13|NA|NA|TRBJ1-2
CASSRGGSYGYTF
TGTGCCAGCAGCCGCGGGGGGTCCTATGGCTACACCTTC
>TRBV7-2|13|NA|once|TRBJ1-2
CASSLDRTYGYTF
TGTGCCAGCAGTCTGGACAGAACCTATGGCTACACCTTC
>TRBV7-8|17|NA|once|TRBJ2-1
CASSIIQYRGGEETQFF
TGTGCCAGCAGCATAATCCAATACAGGGGCGGGGAAGAGACCCAGTTCTTC
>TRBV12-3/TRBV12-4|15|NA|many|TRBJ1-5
CASSSVGESNQPQHF
TGTGCCAGCAGTTCGGTGGGGGAGAGCAATCAGCCCCAGCATTTT
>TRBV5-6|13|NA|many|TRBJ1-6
CASSLKLGSPLHF
TGTGCCAGCAGCTTGAAGTTGGGGTCACCCCTCCACTTT
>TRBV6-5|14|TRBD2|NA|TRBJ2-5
CASSYSPGGETQYF
TGTGCCAGCAGTTACTCACCCGGGGGGGAGACCCAGTACTTC
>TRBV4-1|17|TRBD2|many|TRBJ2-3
CASSQGVGGTSGGGQYF
TGCGCCAGCAGCCAAGGAGTCGGGGGGACTAGCGGGGGGGGGCAGTATTTT
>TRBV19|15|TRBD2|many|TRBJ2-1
CASSIDQREGNEQFF
TGTGCCAGTAGTATAGATCAGCGGGAGGGTAATGAGCAGTTCTTC
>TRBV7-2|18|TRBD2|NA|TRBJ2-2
CAIPGGLAGGPYTGELFF
TGTGCCATCCCAGGGGGACTAGCGGGGGGGCCGTATACCGGGGAGCTGTTTTTT
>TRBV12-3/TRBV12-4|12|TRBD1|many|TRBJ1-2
CASKTAGGGYTF
TGTGCCAGCAAGACCGCAGGGGGAGGCTACACCTTC
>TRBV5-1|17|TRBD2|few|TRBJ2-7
CASGGLGGAGGPEEQYF
TGCGCCAGCGGGGGACTGGGAGGGGCGGGAGGGCCAGAGGAGCAGTACTTC
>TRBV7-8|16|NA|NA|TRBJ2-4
CASSSLPLAILEEQYF
TGTGCCAGCAGCTCCCTCCCCCTAGCAATATTGGAGGAGCAGTACTTC
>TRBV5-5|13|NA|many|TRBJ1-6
CASSSGTNSPLHF
TGTGCCAGCAGCTCGGGGACAAATTCACCCCTCCACTTT
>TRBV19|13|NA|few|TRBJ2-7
CASSIGRVYEQYF
TGTGCCAGTAGTATAGGCAGAGTCTACGAGCAGTACTTC
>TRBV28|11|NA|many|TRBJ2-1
CATHLYNEQFF
TGTGCCACCCATCTCTACAATGAGCAGTTCTTC
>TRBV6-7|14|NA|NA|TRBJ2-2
CASSGSTDTGELFF
TGTGCCAGCAGTGGCTCGACAGACACCGGGGAGCTGTTTTTT
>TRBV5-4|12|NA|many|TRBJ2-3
CAGGQILDTQYF
TGTGCCGGCGGACAGATATTAGATACGCAGTATTTT
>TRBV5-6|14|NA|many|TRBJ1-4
CASSPLSGGEKLFF
TGTGCCAGCAGCCCCCTTTCCGGGGGTGAAAAACTGTTTTTT
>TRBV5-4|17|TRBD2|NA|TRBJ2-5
CASSQGLAGGSGETQYF
TGTGCCAGCAGCCAGGGACTAGCGGGAGGGTCTGGAGAGACCCAGTACTTC
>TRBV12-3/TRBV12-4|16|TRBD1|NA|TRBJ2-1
CASSPPGQDLYNEQFF
TGTGCCAGCAGTCCCCCGGGACAGGATCTATACAATGAGCAGTTCTTC
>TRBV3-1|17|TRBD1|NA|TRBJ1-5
CASSQGQGKYGNQPQHF
TGTGCCAGCAGCCAGGGACAGGGAAAATATGGCAATCAGCCCCAGCATTTT
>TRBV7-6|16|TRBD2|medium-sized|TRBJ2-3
CASSTASGGGTDTQYF
TGTGCCAGCAGCACCGCTAGCGGGGGAGGCACAGATACGCAGTATTTT
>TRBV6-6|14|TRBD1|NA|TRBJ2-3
CASSRTGSTDTQYF
TGTGCCAGCAGTCGGACAGGGAGCACAGATACGCAGTATTTT
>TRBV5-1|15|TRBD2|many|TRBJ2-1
CASSLEGLYYNEQFF
TGCGCCAGCAGCTTGGAGGGACTATACTACAATGAGCAGTTCTTC
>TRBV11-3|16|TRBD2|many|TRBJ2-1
CASSLIRLAGNNEQFF
TGTGCCAGCAGCTTAATTCGCCTAGCGGGAAACAATGAGCAGTTCTTC